Sequencing of this T cell receptor beta chain was carried out in a study of CD8 T cells in ankylosing spondylitis. CDR3 length: 16 residues. Germline CDR1 is DFQATT and CDR2 is SNEGSKA (reference sequence). V was pared by 1 base and J by 2 bases, with 17 bases between. Overall study findings and caveats: Disease-linked clones were found to be CD8+ and relatively rare in peripheral blood. Ankylosing spondylitis blood appeared to be characterized by a TCR beta motif of under ten highly homologous variants.

Quantitative molecular-barcoded 5'-RACE generated the TCR beta libraries. Via MiXCR, TCRdb re-called the 5' RACE reads, giving one row per CDR3 protein. Among about 240,000 distinct CDR3 sequences, around 25% were seen once, and the ten largest hold over 0.55%. This clonotype was observed many times. The antigen is not known. Sequencing was done on a sample of blood, either unsorted or a sorted T cell fraction (not recorded which). The clonotype was recovered from a male donor with ankylosing spondylitis or in good health (not recorded which). V is TRBV20-1 and J is TRBJ2-5; TRBD2 is a possible D gene (5 bases). The chain's CDR3 is CSARADTARTQETQYF. The CDR3 DNA sequence: TGCAGTGCTAGAGCCGACACCGCGCGGACTCAAGAGACCCAGTACTTC.